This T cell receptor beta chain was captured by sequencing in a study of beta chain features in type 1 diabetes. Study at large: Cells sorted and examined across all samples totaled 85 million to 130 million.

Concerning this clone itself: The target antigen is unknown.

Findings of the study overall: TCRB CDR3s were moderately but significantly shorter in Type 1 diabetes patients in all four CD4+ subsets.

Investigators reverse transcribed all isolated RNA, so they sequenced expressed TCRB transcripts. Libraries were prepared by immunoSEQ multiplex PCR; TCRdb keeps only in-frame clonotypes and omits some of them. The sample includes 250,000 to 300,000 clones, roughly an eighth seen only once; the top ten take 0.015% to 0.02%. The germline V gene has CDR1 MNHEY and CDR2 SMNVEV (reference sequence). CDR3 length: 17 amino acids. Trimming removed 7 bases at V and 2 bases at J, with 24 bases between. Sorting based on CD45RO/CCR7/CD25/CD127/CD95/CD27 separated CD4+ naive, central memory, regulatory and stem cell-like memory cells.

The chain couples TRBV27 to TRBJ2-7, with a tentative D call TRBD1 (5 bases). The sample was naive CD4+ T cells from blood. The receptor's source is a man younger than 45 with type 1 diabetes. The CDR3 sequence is CASTRTGGASPTYEQYF. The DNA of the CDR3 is TGTGCCAGCACTCGCACGGGTGGGGCATCCCCTACCTACGAGCAGTACTTC.